This is a list of T cell receptor beta chains from one sample in a study of T cells in Graves' hyperthyroidism and ophthalmopathy. TCRdb re-derived calls from the multiplex PCR reads in MiXCR, one entry per CDR3 protein. The sample holds more than 450,000 distinct CDR3 sequences, 14% seen once. Sequenced sample: blood. These receptors all come from a woman between 40 and 55 years old with Graves' hyperthyroidism. Both conserved end residues are part of each CDR3. The D gene is left open where the match is weak. A clone size is listed for some rows: how often the clone was seen (once, few, many), or a class if it is expanded.

CDR3 protein: CASSSTGLAGGVPETQYF
CDR3 DNA: TGCGCCAGCAGCTCCACGGGACTAGCGGGAGGGGTACCAGAGACCCAGTACTTC
J gene: TRBJ2-5
D gene: TRBD2
clone size: NA
V gene: TRBV5-1

CDR3 protein: CAISASGSSYNEQFF
CDR3 DNA: TGTGCCATCAGCGCGAGCGGGAGCTCCTACAATGAGCAGTTCTTC
J gene: TRBJ2-1
D gene: TRBD2
clone size: many
V gene: TRBV2

CDR3 protein: CASTSTGSTYEQYF
CDR3 DNA: TGTGCCAGCACCTCAACAGGGTCAACCTACGAGCAGTACTTC
J gene: TRBJ2-7
D gene: NA
clone size: NA
V gene: TRBV11-3

CDR3 protein: CASSQPSGRLGEQFF
CDR3 DNA: TGCGCCAGCAGCCAACCTAGCGGGAGATTGGGTGAGCAGTTCTTC
J gene: TRBJ2-1
D gene: TRBD2
clone size: NA
V gene: TRBV4-1

CDR3 protein: CASSDPGRTSGNTIYF
CDR3 DNA: TGTGCCAGCAGCGATCCGGGACGGACCTCTGGAAACACCATATATTTT
J gene: TRBJ1-3
D gene: NA
clone size: NA
V gene: TRBV28

CDR3 protein: CASSPAEAKGKNIQYF
CDR3 DNA: TGTGCCAGCTCACCAGCTGAGGCTAAGGGGAAAAACATTCAGTACTTC
J gene: TRBJ2-4
D gene: NA
clone size: NA
V gene: TRBV18

CDR3 protein: CASSELGEWEQYF
CDR3 DNA: TGTGCCAGCAGTGAACTAGGGGAGTGGGAGCAGTACTTC
J gene: TRBJ2-7
D gene: NA
clone size: NA
V gene: TRBV6-1

CDR3 protein: CASSLASAGGNTGELFF
CDR3 DNA: TGCGCCAGCAGCTTGGCATCCGCGGGAGGGAACACCGGGGAGCTGTTTTTT
J gene: TRBJ2-2
D gene: TRBD2
clone size: many
V gene: TRBV5-1

CDR3 protein: CASSFEGQGQSGANVLTF
CDR3 DNA: TGCGCCAGCAGCTTTGAAGGACAGGGGCAATCCGGGGCCAACGTCCTGACTTTC
J gene: TRBJ2-6
D gene: TRBD1
clone size: few
V gene: TRBV5-1

CDR3 protein: CSAGDRGSNEAFF
CDR3 DNA: TGCAGTGCGGGGGACAGGGGGTCTAATGAAGCTTTCTTT
J gene: TRBJ1-1
D gene: TRBD1
clone size: NA
V gene: TRBV20-1

CDR3 protein: CASSPQWTGGEQYF
CDR3 DNA: TGTGCCAGCTCACCCCAATGGACAGGGGGCGAGCAGTACTTC
J gene: TRBJ2-7
D gene: TRBD1
clone size: NA
V gene: TRBV18

CDR3 protein: CASSGGGRGHDEQYF
CDR3 DNA: TGTGCCAGCAGTGGGGGGGGCAGGGGGCACGACGAGCAGTACTTC
J gene: TRBJ2-7
D gene: NA
clone size: NA
V gene: TRBV6-1

CDR3 protein: CASRRQGEKLFF
CDR3 DNA: TGCGCCAGCAGAAGACAAGGGGAAAAACTGTTTTTT
J gene: TRBJ1-4
D gene: NA
clone size: few
V gene: TRBV5-1

CDR3 protein: CASSPSGAIRGEKLFF
CDR3 DNA: TGTGCCAGCAGCCCTTCGGGGGCCATCCGGGGCGAAAAACTGTTTTTT
J gene: TRBJ1-4
D gene: NA
clone size: many
V gene: TRBV7-2